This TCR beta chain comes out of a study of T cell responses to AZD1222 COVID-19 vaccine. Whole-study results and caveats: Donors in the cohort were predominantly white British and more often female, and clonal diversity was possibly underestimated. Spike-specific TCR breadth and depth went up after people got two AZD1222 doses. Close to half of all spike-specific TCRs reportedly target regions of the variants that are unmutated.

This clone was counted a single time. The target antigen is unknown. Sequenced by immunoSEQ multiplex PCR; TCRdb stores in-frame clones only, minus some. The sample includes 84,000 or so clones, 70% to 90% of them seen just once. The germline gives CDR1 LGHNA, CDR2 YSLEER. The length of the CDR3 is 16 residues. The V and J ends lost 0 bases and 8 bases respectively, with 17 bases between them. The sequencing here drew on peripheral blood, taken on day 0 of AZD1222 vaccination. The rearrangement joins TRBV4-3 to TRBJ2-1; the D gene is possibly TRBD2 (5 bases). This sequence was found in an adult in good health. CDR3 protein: CASSQDLPAPEDEQFF. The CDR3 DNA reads TGCGCCAGCAGCCAAGATCTTCCTGCCCCGGAGGATGAGCAGTTCTTC.